This T cell receptor (beta chain) was sequenced during a study of T-cell reconstitution after alpha-beta-depleted transplantation in children. A library of TCRbeta sequences, prepared with unique molecular identifiers, was generated. MiXCR, run by TCRdb on the PCR reads, gives a single entry per CDR3 protein. The sample includes 700,000 to 850,000 distinct CDR3 sequences, roughly 15% seen only once; the top ten take under 6%. The CDR3 extends over 12 amino acids. V was trimmed by 5 bases and J by 9 bases, leaving 11 bases between them. Per germline, CDR1 SGHTA and CDR2 FQGTGA. This clonotype was seen at least ten times.

This receptor was taken from a male patient aged 10 to 17 who had a stem cell transplant for acute lymphoblastic leukemia, so the T cells may come from the graft donor. The chain links TRBV7-3 to TRBJ2-1; D is tentatively TRBD1 or TRBD2 (5 bases each). This material consisted of PBMCs, mostly from graft donor cells, taken 360 days after TCRalphabeta/CD19-depleted stem cell transplant. The CDR3 DNA reads TGTGCCAGCAGCCCCGGGACCGGTGAGCAGTTCTTC. Translated: CASSPGTGEQFF. Full variable domain (remainder filled in from reference TRBV7-3 and TRBJ2-1): GAGVSQTPSNKVTEKGKYVELRCDPISGHTALYWYRQSLGQGPEFLIYFQGTGAADDSGLPNDRFFAVRPEGSVSTLKIQRTERGDSAVYLCASSPGTGEQFFGPGTRLTVL.